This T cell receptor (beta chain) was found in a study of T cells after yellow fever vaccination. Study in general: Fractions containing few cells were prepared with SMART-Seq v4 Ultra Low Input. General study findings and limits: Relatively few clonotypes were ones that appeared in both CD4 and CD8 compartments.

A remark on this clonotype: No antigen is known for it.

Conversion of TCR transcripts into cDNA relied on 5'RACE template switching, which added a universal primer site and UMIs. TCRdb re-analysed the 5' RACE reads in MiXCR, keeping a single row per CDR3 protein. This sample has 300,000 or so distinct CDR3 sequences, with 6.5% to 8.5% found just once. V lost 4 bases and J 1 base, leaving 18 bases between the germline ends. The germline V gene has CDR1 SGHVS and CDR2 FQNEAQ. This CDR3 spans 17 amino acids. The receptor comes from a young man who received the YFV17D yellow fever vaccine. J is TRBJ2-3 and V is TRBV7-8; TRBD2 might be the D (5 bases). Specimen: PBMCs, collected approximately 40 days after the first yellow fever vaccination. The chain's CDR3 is CASSSRGWRAGTDTQYF. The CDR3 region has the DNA TGTGCCAGCAGCTCCCGAGGTTGGCGGGCCGGCACAGATACGCAGTATTTT.